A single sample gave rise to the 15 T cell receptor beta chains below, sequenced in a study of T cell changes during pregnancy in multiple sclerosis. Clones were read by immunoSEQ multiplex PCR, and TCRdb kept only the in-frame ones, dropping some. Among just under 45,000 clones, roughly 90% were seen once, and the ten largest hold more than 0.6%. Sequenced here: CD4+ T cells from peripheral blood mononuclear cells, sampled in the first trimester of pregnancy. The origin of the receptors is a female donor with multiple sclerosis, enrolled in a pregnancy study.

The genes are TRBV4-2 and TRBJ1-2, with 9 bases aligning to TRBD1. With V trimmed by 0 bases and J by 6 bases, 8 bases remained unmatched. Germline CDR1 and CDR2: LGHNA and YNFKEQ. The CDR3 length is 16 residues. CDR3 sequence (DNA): TGTGCCAGCAGCCAAGACCAAGGACAGGGGATAGATGGCTACACCTTC. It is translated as CASSQDQGQGIDGYTF.

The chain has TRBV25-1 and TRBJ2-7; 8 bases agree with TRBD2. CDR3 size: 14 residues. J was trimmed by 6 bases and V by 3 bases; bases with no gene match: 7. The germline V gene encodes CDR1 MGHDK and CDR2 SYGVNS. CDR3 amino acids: CASSETGGPGEQYF. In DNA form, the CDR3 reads TGTGCCAGCAGTGAGACGGGAGGGCCAGGCGAGCAGTACTTC.

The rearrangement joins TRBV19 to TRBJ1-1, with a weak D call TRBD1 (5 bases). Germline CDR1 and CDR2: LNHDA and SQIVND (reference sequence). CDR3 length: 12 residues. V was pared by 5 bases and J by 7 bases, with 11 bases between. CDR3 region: CASSFQGGEAFF. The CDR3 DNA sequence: TGTGCCAGTAGTTTCCAGGGTGGTGAAGCTTTCTTT.

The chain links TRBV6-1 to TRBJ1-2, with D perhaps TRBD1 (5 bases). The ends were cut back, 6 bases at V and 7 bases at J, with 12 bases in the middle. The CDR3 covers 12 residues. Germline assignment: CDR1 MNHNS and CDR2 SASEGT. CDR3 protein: CASSAGYGGYTF. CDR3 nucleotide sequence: TGTGCCAGCAGCGCAGGGTATGGTGGCTACACCTTC.

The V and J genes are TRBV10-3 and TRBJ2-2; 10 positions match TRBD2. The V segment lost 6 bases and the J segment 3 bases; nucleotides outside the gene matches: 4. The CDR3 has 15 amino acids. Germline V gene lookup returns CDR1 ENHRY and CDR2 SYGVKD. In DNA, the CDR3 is TGTGCCATCAGGGAGACTAGCGGGCACACCGGGGAGCTGTTTTTT. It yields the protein CAIRETSGHTGELFF.

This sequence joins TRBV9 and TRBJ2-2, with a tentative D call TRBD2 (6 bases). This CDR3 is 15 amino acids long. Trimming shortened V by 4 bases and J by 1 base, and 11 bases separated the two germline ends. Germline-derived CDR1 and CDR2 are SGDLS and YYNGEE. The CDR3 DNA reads TGTGCCAGCAGCACCCTTAGCGGGAACACCGGGGAGCTGTTTTTT. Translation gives CASSTLSGNTGELFF. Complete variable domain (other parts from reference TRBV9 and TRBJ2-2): DSGVTQTPKHLITATGQRVTLRCSPRSGDLSVYWYQQSLDQGLQFLIQYYNGEERAKGNILERFSAQQFPDLHSELNLSSLELGDSALYFCASSTLSGNTGELFFGEGSRLTVL.

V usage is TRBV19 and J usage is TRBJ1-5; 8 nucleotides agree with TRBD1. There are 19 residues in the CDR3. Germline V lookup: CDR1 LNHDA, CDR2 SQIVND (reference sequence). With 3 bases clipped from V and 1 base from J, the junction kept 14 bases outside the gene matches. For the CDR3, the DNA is TGTGCCAGTAGTATTTTAAGCCCCGGGACAGGTTTGAGCAATCAGCCCCAGCATTTT. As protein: CASSILSPGTGLSNQPQHF.

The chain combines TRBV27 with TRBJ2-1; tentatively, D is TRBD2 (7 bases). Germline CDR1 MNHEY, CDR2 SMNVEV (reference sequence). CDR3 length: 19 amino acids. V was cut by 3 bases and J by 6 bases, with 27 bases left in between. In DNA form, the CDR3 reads TGTGCCAGCAGTTTCCGCGGGAGAAGGGGTGACCGAGGGGGCAATGAGCAGTTCTTC. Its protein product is CASSFRGRRGDRGGNEQFF.

The DNA of the CDR3 is TGTGCCAGCAGCCCCCCGGGGGGGCCCAATGAAAAACTGTTTTTT. This gives the protein CASSPPGGPNEKLFF. The rearrangement joins TRBV7-2 to TRBJ1-4; tentatively, D is TRBD1 (6 bases). V was pared by 5 bases and J by 5 bases, with 15 bases between. There are 15 residues in the CDR3. Germline V lookup: CDR1 SGHTA, CDR2 FQGNSA.

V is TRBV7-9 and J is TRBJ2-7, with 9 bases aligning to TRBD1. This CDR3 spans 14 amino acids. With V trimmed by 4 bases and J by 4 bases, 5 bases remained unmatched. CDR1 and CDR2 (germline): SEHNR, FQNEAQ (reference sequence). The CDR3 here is CASSSGTGQYEQYF. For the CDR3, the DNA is TGTGCCAGCAGCTCCGGGACAGGGCAGTACGAGCAGTACTTC.

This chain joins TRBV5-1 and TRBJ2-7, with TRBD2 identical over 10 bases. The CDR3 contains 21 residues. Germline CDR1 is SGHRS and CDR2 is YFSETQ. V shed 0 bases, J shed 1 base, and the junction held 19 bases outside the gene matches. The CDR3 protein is CASSLGLAGDVSRKHSYEQYF. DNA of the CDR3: TGCGCCAGCAGCTTGGGGCTAGCGGGAGATGTGTCTCGTAAACATTCCTACGAGCAGTACTTC.

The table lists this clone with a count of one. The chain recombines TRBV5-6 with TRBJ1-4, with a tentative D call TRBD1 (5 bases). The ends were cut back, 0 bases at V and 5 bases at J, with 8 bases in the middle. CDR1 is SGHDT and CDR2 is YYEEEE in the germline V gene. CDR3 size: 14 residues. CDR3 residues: CASSLGGPNEKLFF. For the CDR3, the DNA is TGTGCCAGCAGCTTGGGGGGCCCCAATGAAAAACTGTTTTTT.

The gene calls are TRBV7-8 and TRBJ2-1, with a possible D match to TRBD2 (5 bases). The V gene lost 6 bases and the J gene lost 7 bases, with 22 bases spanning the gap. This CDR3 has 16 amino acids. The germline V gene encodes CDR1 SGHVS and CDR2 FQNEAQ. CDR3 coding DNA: TGTGCCAGCAGAGTTAGTGGACTTCTACCTACAAATGAGCAGTTCTTC. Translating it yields CASRVSGLLPTNEQFF.

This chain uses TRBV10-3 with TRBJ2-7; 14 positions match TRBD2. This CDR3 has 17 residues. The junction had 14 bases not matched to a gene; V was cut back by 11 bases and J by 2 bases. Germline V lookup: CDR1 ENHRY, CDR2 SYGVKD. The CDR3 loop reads CAATPGLAGDWAYEQYF. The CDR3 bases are TGTGCCGCGACGCCGGGACTAGCGGGAGATTGGGCCTACGAGCAGTACTTC.

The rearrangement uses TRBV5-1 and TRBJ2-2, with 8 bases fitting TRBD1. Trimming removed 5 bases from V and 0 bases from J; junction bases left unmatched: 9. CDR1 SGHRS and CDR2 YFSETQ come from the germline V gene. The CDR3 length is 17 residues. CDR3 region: CASRRVQGATNTGELFF. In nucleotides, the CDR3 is TGCGCCAGCAGAAGGGTCCAGGGGGCGACGAACACCGGGGAGCTGTTTTTT.